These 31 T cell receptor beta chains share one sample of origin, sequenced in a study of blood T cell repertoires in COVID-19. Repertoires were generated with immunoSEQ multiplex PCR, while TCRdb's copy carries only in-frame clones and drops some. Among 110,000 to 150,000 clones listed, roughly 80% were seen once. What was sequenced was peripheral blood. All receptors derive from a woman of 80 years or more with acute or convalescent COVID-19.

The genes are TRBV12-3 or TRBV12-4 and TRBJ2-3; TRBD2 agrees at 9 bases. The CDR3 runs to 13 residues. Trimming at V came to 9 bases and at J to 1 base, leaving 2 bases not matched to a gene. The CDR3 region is CASVAGGTDTQYF. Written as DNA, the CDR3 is TGTGCCAGTGTAGCGGGGGGCACAGATACGCAGTATTTT.

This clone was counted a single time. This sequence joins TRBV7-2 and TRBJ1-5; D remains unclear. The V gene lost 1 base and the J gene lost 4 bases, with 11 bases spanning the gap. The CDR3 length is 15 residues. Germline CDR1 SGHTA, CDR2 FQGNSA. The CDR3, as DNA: TGTGCCAGCAGCTTAGTATTACGGGTTAATCAGCCCCAGCATTTT. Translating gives CASSLVLRVNQPQHF.

The CDR3 here is CASSLRTGGAGNTEAFF. CDR3 in DNA: TGTGCCAGCAGCCTCCGGACAGGGGGCGCCGGGAACACTGAAGCTTTCTTT. The chain uses TRBV7-2 and TRBJ1-1; 11 positions match TRBD1. The CDR3 length is 17 residues. Looked up from germline, CDR1 is SGHTA and CDR2 is FQGNSA. V lost 5 bases, J lost 1 base, and 9 bases stayed unmatched.

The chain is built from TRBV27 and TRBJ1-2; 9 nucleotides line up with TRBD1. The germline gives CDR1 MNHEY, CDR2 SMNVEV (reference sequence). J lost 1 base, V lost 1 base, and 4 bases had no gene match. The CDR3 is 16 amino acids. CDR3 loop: CASSLFSGQGNYGYTF. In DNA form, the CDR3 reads TGTGCCAGCAGTTTATTTTCGGGACAGGGTAACTATGGCTACACCTTC.

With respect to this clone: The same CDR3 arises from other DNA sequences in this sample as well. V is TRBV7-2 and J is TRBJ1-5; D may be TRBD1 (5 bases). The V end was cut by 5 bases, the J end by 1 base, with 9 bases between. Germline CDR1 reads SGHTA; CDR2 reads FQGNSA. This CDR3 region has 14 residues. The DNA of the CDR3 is TGTGCCAGCAGCCCCGGGGGAAGCAATCAGCCCCAGCATTTT. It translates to CASSPGGSNQPQHF.

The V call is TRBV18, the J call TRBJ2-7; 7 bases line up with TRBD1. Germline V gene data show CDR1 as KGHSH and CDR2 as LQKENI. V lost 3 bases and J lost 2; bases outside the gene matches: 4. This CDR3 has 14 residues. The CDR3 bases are TGTGCCAGCTCACCCGGGACAGCCACCTACGAGCAGTACTTC. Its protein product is CASSPGTATYEQYF.

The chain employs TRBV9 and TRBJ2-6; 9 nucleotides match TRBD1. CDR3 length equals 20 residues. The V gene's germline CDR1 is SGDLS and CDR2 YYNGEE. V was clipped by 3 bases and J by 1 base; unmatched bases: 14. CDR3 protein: CASSGRERDRVLSGANVLTF. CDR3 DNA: TGTGCCAGCAGCGGACGAGAACGGGACAGGGTACTTTCTGGGGCCAACGTCCTGACTTTC.

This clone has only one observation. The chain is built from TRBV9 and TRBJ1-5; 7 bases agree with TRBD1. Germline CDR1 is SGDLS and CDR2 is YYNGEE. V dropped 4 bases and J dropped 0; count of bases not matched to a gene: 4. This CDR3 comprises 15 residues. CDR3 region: CASSSGGYSNQPQHF. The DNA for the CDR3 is TGTGCCAGCAGCTCAGGGGGTTATAGCAATCAGCCCCAGCATTTT.

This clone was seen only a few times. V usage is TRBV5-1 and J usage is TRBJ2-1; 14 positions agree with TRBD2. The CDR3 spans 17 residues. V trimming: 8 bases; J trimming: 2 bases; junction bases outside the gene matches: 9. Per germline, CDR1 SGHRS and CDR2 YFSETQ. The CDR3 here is CASSGTSGGRTYNEQFF. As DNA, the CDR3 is TGCGCCAGTTCCGGGACTAGCGGGGGTCGGACCTACAATGAGCAGTTCTTC.

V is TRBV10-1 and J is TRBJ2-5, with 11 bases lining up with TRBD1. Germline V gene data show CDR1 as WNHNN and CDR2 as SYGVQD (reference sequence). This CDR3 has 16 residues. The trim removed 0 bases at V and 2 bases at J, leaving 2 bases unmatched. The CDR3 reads CASSESGTGGQETQYF. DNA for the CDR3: TGCGCCAGCAGTGAGTCCGGGACAGGGGGACAAGAGACCCAGTACTTC.

The CDR3 loop is CASSFSGSGTSYEQYF. CDR3 bases: TGTGCCAGCAGTTTCTCGGGCAGCGGGACCTCCTACGAGCAGTACTTC. The rearrangement uses TRBV6-2 or TRBV6-3 and TRBJ2-7, with 7 positions matching TRBD2. This CDR3 has 16 residues. Losses at the gene ends were 4 bases for V and 0 bases for J; bases not matched to a gene: 9. The germline V gene has CDR1 MNHEY and CDR2 SVGEGT.

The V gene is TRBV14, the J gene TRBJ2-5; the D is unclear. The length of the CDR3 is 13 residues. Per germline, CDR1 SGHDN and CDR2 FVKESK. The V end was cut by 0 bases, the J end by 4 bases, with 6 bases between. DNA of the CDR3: TGTGCCAGCAGCCAAGAAGACTTAGAGACCCAGTACTTC. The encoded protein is CASSQEDLETQYF.

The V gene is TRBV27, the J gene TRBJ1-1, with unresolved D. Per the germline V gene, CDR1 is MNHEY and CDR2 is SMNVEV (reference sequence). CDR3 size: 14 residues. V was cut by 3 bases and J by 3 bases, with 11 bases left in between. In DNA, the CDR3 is TGTGCCAGCAGTTTTTCGAGGAGGGACACTGAAGCTTTCTTT. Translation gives CASSFSRRDTEAFF.

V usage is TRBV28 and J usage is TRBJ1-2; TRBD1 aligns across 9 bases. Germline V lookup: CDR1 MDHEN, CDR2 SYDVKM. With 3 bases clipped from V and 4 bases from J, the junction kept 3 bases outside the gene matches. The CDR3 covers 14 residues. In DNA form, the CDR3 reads TGTGCCAGCAGTTTTACAGGGGGCCGCTATGGCTACACCTTC. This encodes CASSFTGGRYGYTF.

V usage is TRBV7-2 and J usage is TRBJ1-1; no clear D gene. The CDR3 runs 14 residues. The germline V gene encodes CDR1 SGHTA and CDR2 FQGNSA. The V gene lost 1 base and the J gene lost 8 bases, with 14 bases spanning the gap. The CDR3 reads CASSLGGSQVEAFF. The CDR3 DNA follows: TGTGCCAGCAGCTTAGGAGGGAGTCAGGTCGAAGCTTTCTTT.

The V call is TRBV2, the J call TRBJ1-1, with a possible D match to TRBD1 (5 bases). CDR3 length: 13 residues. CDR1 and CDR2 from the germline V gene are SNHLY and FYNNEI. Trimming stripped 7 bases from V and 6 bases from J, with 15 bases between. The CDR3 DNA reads TGTGCCAGCAATGGGGGGTCTTGGGCTGAAGCTTTCTTT. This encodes CASNGGSWAEAFF.

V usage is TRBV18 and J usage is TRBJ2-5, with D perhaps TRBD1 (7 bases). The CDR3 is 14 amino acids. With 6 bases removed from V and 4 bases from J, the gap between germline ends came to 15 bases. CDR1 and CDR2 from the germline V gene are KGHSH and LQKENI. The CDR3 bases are TGTGCCAGCTCGCGGGGACAGACCCTAGAGACCCAGTACTTC. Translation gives CASSRGQTLETQYF.

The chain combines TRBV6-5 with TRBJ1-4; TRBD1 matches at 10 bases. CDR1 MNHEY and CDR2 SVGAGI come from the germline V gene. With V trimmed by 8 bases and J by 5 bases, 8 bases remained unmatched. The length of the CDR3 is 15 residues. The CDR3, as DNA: TGTGCCAGCGGGACCGACAGGGGGCGGAATGAAAAACTGTTTTTT. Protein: CASGTDRGRNEKLFF.

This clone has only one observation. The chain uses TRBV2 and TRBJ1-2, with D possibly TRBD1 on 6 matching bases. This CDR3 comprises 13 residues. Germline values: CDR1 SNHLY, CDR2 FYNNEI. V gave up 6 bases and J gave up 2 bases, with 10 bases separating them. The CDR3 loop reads CASRWTDNYGYTF. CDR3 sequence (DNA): TGTGCCAGCAGGTGGACAGACAACTATGGCTACACCTTC.

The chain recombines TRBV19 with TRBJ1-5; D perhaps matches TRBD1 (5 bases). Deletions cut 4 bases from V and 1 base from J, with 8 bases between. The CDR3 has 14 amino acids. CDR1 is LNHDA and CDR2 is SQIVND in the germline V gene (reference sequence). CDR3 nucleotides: TGTGCCAGTAGTAGCAGGGTAAGCAATCAGCCCCAGCATTTT. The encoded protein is CASSSRVSNQPQHF.

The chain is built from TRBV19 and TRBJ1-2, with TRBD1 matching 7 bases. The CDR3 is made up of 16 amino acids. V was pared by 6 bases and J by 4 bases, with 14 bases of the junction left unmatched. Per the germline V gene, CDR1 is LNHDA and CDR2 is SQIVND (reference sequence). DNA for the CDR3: TGTGCCAGTAGCCAGGGACAGACAGAACGGTCCTATGGCTACACCTTC. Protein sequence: CASSQGQTERSYGYTF.

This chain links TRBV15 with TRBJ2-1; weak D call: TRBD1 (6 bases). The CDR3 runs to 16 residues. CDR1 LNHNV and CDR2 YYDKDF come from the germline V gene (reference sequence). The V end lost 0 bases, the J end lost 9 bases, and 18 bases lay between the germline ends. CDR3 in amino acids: CATSRDPGTQGGEQFF. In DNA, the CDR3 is TGTGCCACCAGCAGAGATCCGGGGACACAGGGCGGTGAGCAGTTCTTC.

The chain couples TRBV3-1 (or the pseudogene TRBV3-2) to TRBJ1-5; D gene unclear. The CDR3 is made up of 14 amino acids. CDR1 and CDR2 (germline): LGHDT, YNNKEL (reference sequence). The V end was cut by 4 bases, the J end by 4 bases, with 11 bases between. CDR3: CASSRGTMNQPQHF. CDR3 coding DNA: TGTGCCAGCAGCCGTGGTACAATGAATCAGCCCCAGCATTTT.

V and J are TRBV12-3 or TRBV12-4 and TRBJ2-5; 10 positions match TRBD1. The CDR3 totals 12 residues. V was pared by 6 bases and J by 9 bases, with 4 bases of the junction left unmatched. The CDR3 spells CASRLDRGSQYF. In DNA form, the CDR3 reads TGTGCCAGCAGGCTGGACAGGGGGTCCCAGTACTTC.

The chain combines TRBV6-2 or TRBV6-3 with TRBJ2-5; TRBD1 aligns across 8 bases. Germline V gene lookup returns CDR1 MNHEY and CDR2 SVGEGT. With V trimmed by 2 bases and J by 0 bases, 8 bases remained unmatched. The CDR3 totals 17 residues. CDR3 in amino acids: CASSYPTGGTYQETQYF. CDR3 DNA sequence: TGTGCCAGCAGTTACCCAACAGGGGGAACGTACCAAGAGACCCAGTACTTC.

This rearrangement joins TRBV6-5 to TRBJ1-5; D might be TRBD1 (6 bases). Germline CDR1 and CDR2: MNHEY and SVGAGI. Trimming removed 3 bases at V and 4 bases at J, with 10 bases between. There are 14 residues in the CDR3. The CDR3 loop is CASSYGGANQPQHF. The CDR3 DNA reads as TGTGCCAGCAGTTATGGGGGCGCAAATCAGCCCCAGCATTTT.

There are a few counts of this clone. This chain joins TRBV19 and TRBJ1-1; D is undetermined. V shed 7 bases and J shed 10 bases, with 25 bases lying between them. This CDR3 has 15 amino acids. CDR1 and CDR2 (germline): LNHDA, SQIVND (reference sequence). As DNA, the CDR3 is TGTGCCAGTAATAGGGAGGGCTGGGGAAAAGAAGGAGCTTTCTTT. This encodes CASNREGWGKEGAFF.

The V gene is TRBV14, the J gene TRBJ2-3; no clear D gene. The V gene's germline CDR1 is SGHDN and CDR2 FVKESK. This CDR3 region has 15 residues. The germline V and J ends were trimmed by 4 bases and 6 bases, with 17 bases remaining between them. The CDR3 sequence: CASSRDGPIWDTQYF. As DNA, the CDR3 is TGTGCCAGCAGCCGAGACGGTCCGATATGGGATACGCAGTATTTT.

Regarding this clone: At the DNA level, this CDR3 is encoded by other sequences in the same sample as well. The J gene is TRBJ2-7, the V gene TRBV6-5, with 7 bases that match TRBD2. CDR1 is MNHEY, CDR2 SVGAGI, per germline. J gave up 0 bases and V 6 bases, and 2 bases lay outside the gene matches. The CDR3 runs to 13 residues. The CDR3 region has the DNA TGTGCCAGCAGCCGGGACTACTCCTACGAGCAGTACTTC. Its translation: CASSRDYSYEQYF.

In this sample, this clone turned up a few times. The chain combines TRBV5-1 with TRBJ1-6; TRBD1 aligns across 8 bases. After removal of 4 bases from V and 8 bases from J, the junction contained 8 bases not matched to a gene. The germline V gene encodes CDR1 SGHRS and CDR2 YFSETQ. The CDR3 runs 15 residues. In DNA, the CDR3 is TGCGCCAGCAGCCCTATGACAGGGGTGGATTCACCCCTCCACTTT. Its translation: CASSPMTGVDSPLHF. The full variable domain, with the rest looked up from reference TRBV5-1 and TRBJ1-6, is KAGVTQTPRYLIKTRGQQVTLSCSPISGHRSVSWYQQTPGQGLQFLFEYFSETQRNKGNFPGRFSGRQFSNSRSEMNVSTLELGDSALYLCASSPMTGVDSPLHFGNGTRLTVT.

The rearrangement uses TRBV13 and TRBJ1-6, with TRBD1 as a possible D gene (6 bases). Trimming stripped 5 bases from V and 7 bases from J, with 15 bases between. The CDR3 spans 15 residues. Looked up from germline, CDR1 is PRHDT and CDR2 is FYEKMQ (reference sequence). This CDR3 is CASSAGGGLNSPLHF. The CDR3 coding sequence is TGTGCCAGCAGCGCCGGGGGGGGCTTGAATTCACCCCTCCACTTT.